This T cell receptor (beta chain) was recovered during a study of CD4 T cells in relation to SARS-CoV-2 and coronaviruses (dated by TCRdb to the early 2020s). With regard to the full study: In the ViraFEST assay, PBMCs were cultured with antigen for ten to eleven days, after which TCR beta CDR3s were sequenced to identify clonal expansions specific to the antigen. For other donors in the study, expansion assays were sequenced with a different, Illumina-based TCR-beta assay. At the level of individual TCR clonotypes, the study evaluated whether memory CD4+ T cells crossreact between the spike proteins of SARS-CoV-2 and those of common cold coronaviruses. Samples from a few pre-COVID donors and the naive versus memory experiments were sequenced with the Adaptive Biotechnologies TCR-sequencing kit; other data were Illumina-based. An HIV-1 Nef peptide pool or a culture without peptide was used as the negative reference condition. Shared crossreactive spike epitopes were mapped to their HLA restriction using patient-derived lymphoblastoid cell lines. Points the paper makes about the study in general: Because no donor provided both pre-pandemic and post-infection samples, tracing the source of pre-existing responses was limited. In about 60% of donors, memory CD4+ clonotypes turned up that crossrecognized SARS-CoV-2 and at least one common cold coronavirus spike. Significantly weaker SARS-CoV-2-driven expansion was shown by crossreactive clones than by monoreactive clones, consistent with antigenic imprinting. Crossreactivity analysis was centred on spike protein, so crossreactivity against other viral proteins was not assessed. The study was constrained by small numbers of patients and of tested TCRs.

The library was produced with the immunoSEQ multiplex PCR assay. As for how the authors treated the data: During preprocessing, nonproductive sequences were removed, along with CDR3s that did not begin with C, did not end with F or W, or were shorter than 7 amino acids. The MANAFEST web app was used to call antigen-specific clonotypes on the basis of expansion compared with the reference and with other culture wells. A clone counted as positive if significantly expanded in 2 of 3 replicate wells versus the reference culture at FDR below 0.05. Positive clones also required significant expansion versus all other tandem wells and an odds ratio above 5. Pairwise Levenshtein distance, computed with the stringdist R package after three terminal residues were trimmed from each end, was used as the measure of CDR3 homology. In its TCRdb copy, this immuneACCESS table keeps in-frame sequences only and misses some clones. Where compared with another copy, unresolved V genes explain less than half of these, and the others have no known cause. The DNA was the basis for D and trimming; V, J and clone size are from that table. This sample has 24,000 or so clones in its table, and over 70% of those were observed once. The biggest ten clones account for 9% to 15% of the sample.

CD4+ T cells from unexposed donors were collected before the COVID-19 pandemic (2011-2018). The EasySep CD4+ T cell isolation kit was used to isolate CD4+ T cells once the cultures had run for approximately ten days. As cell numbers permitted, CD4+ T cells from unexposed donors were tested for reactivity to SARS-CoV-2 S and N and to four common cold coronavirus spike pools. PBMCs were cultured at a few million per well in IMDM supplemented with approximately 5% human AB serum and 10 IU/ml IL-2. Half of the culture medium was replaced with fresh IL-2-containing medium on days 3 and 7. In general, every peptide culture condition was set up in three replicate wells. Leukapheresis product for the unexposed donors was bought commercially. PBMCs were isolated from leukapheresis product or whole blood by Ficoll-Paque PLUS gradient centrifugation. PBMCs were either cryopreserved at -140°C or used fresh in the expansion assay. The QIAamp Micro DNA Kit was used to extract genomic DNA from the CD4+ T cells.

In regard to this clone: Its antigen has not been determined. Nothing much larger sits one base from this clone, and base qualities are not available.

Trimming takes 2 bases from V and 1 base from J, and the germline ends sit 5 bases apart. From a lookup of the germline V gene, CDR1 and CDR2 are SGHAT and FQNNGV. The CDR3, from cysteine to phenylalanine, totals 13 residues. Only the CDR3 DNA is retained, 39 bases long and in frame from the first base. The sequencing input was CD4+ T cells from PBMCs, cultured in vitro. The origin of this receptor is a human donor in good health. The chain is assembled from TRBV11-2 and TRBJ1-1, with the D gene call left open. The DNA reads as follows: TGTGCCAGCAGCTTATCAGGGAACACTGAAGCTTTCTTT. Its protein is CASSLSGNTEAFF.